A single sample gave rise to the 5 T cell receptor beta chains below, sequenced in a study of blood T cells in healthy people across ages. A J-beta primer mix and a sample-barcoded 5' primer were used in a second PCR of roughly 6 to 12 cycles. MiXCR, applied by TCRdb to the 5' RACE reads, yields one record per CDR3 protein. This table has some 1.1 million distinct CDR3 sequences, roughly two fifths appearing once. Sequences were obtained from blood. These receptors were taken from a man between 18 and 29 years old in good health.

This clonotype showed up just a few times. The chain recombines TRBV6-5 with TRBJ2-1; D may be TRBD2 (6 bases). Germline CDR1 MNHEY, CDR2 SVGAGI. The CDR3 runs to 18 residues. V lost 0 bases to trimming and J lost 5 bases, with 20 bases between them. CDR3: CASSYSIGWGTSHNEQFF. CDR3 DNA sequence: TGTGCCAGCAGTTACTCGATAGGTTGGGGGACTTCTCACAATGAGCAGTTCTTC.

This clonotype was observed many times. The chain recombines TRBV7-9 with TRBJ2-7, with D hard to call. The germline gives CDR1 SEHNR, CDR2 FQNEAQ (reference sequence). The CDR3 length is 14 residues. Deletions cut 4 bases from V and 3 bases from J, with 13 bases between. CDR3 sequence: CASSSGGKIYEQYF. Here the CDR3 DNA reads TGTGCCAGCAGCTCGGGTGGAAAAATCTACGAGCAGTACTTC.

The chain carries TRBV20-1 and TRBJ2-5, with TRBD2 matching over 8 bases. Germline V gives CDR1 DFQATT, CDR2 SNEGSKA (reference sequence). With 3 bases clipped from V and 1 base from J, the junction kept 10 bases outside the gene matches. The CDR3 is 16 residues long. The CDR3 spells CSASEPGGALQETQYF. The CDR3, as DNA: TGCAGTGCTAGCGAGCCGGGGGGGGCCCTCCAAGAGACCCAGTACTTC.

The rearrangement links TRBV7-9 to TRBJ1-4, with D perhaps TRBD1 (5 bases). Germline CDR1 SEHNR, CDR2 FQNEAQ (reference sequence). The V and J ends lost 1 base and 7 bases respectively, with 13 bases between them. The CDR3 extends over 15 amino acids. CDR3 residues: CASSLVPREGEKLFF. CDR3 coding DNA: TGTGCCAGCAGCTTAGTCCCCAGGGAGGGTGAAAAACTGTTTTTT.

The V call is TRBV4-2, the J call TRBJ2-2, with 12 positions matching TRBD2. The CDR3 loop spans 17 amino acids. V shed 4 bases, J shed 0 bases, and the junction held 3 bases outside the gene matches. Germline V gene data show CDR1 as LGHNA and CDR2 as YNFKEQ. CDR3 region: CASSRLAGATNTGELFF. For the CDR3, the DNA is TGTGCCAGCAGCCGACTAGCGGGGGCCACGAACACCGGGGAGCTGTTTTTT.